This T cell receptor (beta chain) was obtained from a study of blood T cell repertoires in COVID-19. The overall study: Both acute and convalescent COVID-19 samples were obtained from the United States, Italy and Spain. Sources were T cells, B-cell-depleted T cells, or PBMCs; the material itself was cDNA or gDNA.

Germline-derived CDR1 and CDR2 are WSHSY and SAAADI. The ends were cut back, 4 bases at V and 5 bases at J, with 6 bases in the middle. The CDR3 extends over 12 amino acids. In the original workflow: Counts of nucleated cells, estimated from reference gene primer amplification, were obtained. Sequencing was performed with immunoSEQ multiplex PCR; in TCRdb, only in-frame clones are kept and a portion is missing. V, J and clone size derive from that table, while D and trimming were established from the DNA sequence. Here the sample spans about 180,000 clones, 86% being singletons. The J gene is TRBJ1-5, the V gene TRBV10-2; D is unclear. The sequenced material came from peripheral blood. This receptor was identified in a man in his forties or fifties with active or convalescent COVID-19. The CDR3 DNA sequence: TGCGCCAGCAGTGTAAGAGATCAGCCCCAGCATTTT. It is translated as CASSVRDQPQHF.